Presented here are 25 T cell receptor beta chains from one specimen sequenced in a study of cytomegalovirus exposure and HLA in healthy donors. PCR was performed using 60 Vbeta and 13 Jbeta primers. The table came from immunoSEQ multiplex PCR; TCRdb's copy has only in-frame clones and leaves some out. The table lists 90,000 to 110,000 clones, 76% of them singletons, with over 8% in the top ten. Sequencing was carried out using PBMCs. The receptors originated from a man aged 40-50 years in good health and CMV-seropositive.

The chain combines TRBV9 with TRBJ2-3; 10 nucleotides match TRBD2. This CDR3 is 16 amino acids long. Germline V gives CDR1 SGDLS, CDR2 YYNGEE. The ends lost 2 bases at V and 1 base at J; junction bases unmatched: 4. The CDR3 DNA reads TGTGCCAGCAGCGTTCTAGCGGGGGTGGGCACAGATACGCAGTATTTT. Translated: CASSVLAGVGTDTQYF.

Here the CDR3 DNA reads TGTGCCAGCAGTGTCCGACAGGGGGCGGCCTACGAGCAGTACTTC. Its translation is CASSVRQGAAYEQYF. The rearrangement links TRBV2 to TRBJ2-7, with 10 bases matching TRBD1. The CDR3 has 15 amino acids. V shed 4 bases, J shed 2 bases, and the junction held 5 bases outside the gene matches. Per the germline V gene, CDR1 is SNHLY and CDR2 is FYNNEI.

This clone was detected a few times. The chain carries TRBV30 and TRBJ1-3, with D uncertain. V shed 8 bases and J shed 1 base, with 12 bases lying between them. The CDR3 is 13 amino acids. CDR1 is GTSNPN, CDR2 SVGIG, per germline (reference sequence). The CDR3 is CAGEGFSGNTIYF. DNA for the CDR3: TGTGCCGGGGAGGGATTTTCTGGAAACACCATATATTTT.

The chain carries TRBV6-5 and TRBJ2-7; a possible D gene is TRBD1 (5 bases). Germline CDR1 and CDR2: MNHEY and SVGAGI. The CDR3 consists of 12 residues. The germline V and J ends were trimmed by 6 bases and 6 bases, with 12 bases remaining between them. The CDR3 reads CASRTDWGEQYF. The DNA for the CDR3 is TGTGCCAGCAGGACAGACTGGGGCGAGCAGTACTTC.

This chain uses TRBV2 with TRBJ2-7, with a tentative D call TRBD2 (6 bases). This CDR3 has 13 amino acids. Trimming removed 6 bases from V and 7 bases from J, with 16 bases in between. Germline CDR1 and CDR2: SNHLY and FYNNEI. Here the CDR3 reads CASSGSRGKEQYF. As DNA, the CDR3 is TGTGCCAGCAGCGGGAGTCGGGGGAAAGAGCAGTACTTC.

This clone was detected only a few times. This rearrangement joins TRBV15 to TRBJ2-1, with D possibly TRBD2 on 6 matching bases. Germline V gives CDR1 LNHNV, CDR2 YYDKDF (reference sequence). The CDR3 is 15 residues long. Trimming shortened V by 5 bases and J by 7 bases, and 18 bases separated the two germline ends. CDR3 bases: TGTGCCACCAGCGGTGAGAGACTCCGGGGGAATGAGCAGTTCTTC. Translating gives CATSGERLRGNEQFF.

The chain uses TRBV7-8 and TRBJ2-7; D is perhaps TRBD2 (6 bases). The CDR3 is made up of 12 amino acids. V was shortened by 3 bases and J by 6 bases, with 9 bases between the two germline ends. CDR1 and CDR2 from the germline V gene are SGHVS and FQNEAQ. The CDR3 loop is CASSLEGSEQYF. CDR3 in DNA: TGTGCCAGCAGCTTGGAGGGGAGCGAGCAGTACTTC.

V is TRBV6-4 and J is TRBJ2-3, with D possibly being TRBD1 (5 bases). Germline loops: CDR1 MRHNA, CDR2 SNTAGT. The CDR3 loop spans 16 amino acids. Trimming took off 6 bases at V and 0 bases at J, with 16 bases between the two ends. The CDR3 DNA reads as TGTGCCAGCAGCGCCGAACACGGACATAGCACAGATACGCAGTATTTT. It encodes CASSAEHGHSTDTQYF.

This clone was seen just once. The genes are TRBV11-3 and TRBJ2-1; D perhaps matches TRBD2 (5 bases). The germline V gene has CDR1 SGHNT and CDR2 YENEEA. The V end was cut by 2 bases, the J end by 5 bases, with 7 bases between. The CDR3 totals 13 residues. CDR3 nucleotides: TGTGCCAGCAGCTTACCTAGCCACAATGAGCAGTTCTTC. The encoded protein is CASSLPSHNEQFF.

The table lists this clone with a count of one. The CDR3 region is CASSVSPPGELFF. The DNA for the CDR3 is TGTGCCAGCAGCGTGAGCCCCCCCGGGGAGCTGTTTTTT. The V and J genes are TRBV9 and TRBJ2-2; unclear D gene. The germline gives CDR1 SGDLS, CDR2 YYNGEE. V was shortened by 2 bases and J by 6 bases, with 8 bases between the two germline ends. The CDR3 sequence is 13 residues long.

As DNA, the CDR3 is TGTGCCAGCAGCTTGAGCAATGAGCAGTTCTTC. Encoded protein: CASSLSNEQFF. The gene calls are TRBV7-2 and TRBJ2-1; D gene ambiguous. With 3 bases removed from V and 6 bases from J, the gap between germline ends came to 3 bases. CDR3 length: 11 amino acids. In germline, CDR1 is SGHTA, CDR2 FQGNSA. Looking up the rest from reference TRBV7-2 and TRBJ2-1 gives the full variable domain: GAGVSQSPSNKVTEKGKDVELRCDPISGHTALYWYRQSLGQGLEFLIYFQGNSAPDKSGLPSDRFSAERTGGSVSTLTIQRTQQEDSAVYLCASSLSNEQFFGPGTRLTVL.

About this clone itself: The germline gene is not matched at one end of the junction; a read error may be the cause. The CDR3 DNA reads TGTTCCAGCAGCCCAGGACTAGCGTTCAATGAGCAGTTCTTC. Residues: CSSSPGLAFNEQFF. The V and J genes are TRBV7-9 and TRBJ2-1; TRBD2 agrees at 9 bases. Germline V CDR1 and CDR2: SEHNR, FQNEAQ (reference sequence). This CDR3 is built from 14 residues.

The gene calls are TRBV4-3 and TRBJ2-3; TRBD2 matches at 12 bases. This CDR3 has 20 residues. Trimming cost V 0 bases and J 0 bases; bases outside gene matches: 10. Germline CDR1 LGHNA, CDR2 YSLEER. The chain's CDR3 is CASSQDFSLAGGPSTDTQYF. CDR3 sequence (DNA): TGCGCCAGCAGCCAAGATTTTAGTCTAGCGGGGGGGCCGAGCACAGATACGCAGTATTTT.

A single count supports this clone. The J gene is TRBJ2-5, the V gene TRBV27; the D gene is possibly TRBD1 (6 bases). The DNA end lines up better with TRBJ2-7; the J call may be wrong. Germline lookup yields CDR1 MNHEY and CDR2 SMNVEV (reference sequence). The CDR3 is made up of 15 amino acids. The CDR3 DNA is TGTGCCAGCAGTGAACAGGGCCCATGGAGGTACGAGCAGTACTTC. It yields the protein CASSEQGPWRYEQYF.

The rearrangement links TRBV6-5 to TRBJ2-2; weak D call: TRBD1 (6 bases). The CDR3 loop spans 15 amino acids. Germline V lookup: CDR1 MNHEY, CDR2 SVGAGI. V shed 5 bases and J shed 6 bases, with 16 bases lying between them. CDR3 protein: CASSHRVPDPGELFF. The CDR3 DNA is TGTGCCAGCAGTCACAGGGTCCCAGATCCCGGGGAGCTGTTTTTT.

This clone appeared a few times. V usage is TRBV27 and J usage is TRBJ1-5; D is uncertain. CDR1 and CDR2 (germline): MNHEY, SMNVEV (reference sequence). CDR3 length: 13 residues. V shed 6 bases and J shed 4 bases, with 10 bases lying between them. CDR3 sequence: CASSRQQNQPQHF. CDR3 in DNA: TGTGCCAGCAGCCGTCAACAGAATCAGCCCCAGCATTTT.

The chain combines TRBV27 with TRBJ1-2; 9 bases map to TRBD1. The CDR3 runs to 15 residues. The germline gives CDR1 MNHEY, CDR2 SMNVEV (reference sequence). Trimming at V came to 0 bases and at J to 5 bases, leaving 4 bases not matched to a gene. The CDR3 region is CASSLSGTGMYGYTF. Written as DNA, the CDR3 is TGTGCCAGCAGTTTATCGGGGACAGGGATGTATGGCTACACCTTC.

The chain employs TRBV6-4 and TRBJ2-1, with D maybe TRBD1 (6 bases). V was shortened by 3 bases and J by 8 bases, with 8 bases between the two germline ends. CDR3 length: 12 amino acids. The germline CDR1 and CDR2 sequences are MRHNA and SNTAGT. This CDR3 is CASSEGGDEQFF. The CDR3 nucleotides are TGTGCCAGCAGTGAAGGGGGAGATGAGCAGTTCTTC.

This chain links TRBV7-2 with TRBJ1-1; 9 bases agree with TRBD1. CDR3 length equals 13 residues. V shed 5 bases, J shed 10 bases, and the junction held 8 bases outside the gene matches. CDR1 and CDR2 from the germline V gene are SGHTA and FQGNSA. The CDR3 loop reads CASSPRTGEGAFF. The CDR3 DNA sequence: TGTGCCAGCAGCCCCCGGACAGGGGAGGGAGCTTTCTTT.

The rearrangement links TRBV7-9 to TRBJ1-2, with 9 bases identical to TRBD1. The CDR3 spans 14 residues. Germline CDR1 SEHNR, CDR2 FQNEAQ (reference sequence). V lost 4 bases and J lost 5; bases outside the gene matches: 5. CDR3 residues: CASSSGTGLYGYTF. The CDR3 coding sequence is TGTGCCAGCAGCTCCGGGACAGGGTTATATGGCTACACCTTC.

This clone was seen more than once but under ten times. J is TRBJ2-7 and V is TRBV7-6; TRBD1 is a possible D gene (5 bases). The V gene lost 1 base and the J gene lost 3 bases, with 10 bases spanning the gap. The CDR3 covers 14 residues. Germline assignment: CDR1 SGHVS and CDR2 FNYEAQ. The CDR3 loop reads CASSLGAGNYEQYF. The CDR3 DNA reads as TGTGCCAGCAGCTTAGGGGCAGGGAACTACGAGCAGTACTTC.

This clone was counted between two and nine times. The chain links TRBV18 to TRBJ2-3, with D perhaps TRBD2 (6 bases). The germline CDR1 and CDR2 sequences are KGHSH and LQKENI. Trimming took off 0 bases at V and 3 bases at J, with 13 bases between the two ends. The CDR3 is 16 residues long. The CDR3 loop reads CASSPPRGGGTDTQYF. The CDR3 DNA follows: TGTGCCAGCTCACCACCGAGGGGTGGAGGGACAGATACGCAGTATTTT.

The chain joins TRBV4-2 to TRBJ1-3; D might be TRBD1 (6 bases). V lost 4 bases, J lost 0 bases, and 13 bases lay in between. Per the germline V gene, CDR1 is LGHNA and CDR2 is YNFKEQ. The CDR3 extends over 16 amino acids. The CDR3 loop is CASSRETGNSGNTIYF. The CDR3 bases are TGTGCCAGCAGCCGAGAGACAGGCAACTCTGGAAACACCATATATTTT.

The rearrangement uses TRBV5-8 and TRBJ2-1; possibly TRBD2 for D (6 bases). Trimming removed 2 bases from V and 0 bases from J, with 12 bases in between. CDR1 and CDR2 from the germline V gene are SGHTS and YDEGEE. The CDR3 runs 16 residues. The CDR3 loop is CASSFRGGSSYNEQFF. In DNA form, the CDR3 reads TGTGCCAGCAGCTTCCGAGGAGGGAGCTCCTACAATGAGCAGTTCTTC.

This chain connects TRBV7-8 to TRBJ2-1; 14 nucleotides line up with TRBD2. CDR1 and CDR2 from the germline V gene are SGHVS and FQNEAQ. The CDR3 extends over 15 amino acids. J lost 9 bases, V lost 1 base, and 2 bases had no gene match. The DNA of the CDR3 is TGTGCCAGCAGCTTAGACGGACTAGCGGGGGGTGAGCAGTTCTTC. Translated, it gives CASSLDGLAGGEQFF.